A single sample gave rise to the 21 T cell receptor beta chains below, sequenced in a study of T cell responses to AZD1222 COVID-19 vaccine. Profiling relied on immunoSEQ multiplex PCR, and the TCRdb table lists in-frame clones only, not all of them. The data show approximately 110,000 clones, approximately 89% seen once. Sequences were derived from peripheral blood, sampled on day 0 of AZD1222 vaccination. These receptors were obtained from an adult in good health.

The chain joins TRBV10-3 to TRBJ2-1; 9 bases align to TRBD2. This CDR3 spans 15 amino acids. From germline, CDR1 is ENHRY and CDR2 SYGVKD. V gave up 6 bases and J gave up 6 bases; unmatched junction bases: 9. The CDR3 is CAISDSGSVFNEQFF. The CDR3 DNA reads TGTGCCATCAGCGATAGCGGGAGCGTCTTCAATGAGCAGTTCTTC.

The gene calls are TRBV18 and TRBJ2-6, with no clear D. The CDR3 runs to 15 residues. The V end was cut by 2 bases, the J end by 1 base, with 6 bases between. Germline CDR1 reads KGHSH; CDR2 reads LQKENI. The CDR3 region is CASSPSESGANVLTF. In DNA, the CDR3 is TGTGCCAGCTCACCATCGGAATCTGGGGCCAACGTCCTGACTTTC.

The chain carries TRBV30 and TRBJ1-5, with no clear D. From germline, CDR1 is GTSNPN and CDR2 SVGIG (reference sequence). This CDR3 contains 12 residues. The ends were cut back, 3 bases at V and 4 bases at J, with 7 bases in the middle. CDR3 nucleotides: TGTGCCTGGAGCTTGAGAAATCAGCCCCAGCATTTT. Protein sequence: CAWSLRNQPQHF.

The chain joins TRBV19 to TRBJ1-2; D perhaps matches TRBD1 (5 bases). The germline V gene encodes CDR1 LNHDA and CDR2 SQIVND (reference sequence). The V and J ends lost 1 base and 8 bases respectively, with 8 bases between them. The CDR3 is 12 amino acids. This CDR3 reads CASSIAGRGYTF. CDR3 in DNA: TGTGCCAGTAGTATAGCAGGGAGAGGCTACACCTTC.

There are a few counts of this clone. The chain recombines TRBV5-4 with TRBJ2-7; D ambiguous. Germline CDR1 SGHNT, CDR2 YYREEE (reference sequence). Trimming removed 0 bases from V and 1 base from J, with 8 bases in between. The CDR3 runs to 14 residues. CDR3 sequence reads: CASSLALGSYEQYF. In DNA form, the CDR3 reads TGTGCCAGCAGCTTGGCGCTGGGTTCCTACGAGCAGTACTTC.

The CDR3 spells CATRDASTDTQYF. The CDR3 DNA is TGCGCCACCAGGGACGCCAGCACAGATACGCAGTATTTT. The chain links TRBV5-1 to TRBJ2-3; tentatively, D is TRBD1 or TRBD2 (5 bases each). Trimming pared 9 bases from V and 0 bases from J, leaving 11 bases between. Germline CDR1 is SGHRS and CDR2 is YFSETQ. The CDR3 contains 13 residues.

This clone was detected once. J is TRBJ1-2 and V is TRBV5-4; D perhaps matches TRBD1 (6 bases). Trimming pared 7 bases from V and 4 bases from J, leaving 17 bases between. CDR3 length: 14 amino acids. CDR1 is SGHNT, CDR2 YYREEE, per germline (reference sequence). The CDR3 region has the DNA TGTGCCAGCTCCCTGTGGGGGGCGGCCTATGGCTACACCTTC. Translated, it gives CASSLWGAAYGYTF.

The chain is built from TRBV6-5 and TRBJ1-5, with a tentative D call TRBD1 (6 bases). CDR1 is MNHEY, CDR2 SVGAGI, per germline. This CDR3 is built from 15 residues. V was trimmed by 6 bases and J by 0 bases, leaving 12 bases between them. This CDR3 reads CASRETGYSNQPQHF. CDR3 coding DNA: TGTGCCAGCAGAGAGACAGGATATAGCAATCAGCCCCAGCATTTT.

The V and J genes are TRBV7-9 and TRBJ1-2; 8 bases fit TRBD1. V shed 6 bases and J 4 bases; nucleotides not matched to a gene: 4. The CDR3 runs 13 residues. From germline, CDR1 is SEHNR and CDR2 FQNEAQ (reference sequence). This CDR3 reads CASRGQGAYGYTF. The CDR3 region has the DNA TGTGCCAGCAGAGGCCAGGGGGCCTATGGCTACACCTTC.

This rearrangement joins TRBV19 to TRBJ2-1; TRBD1 matches at 7 bases. V dropped 5 bases and J dropped 6; count of bases not matched to a gene: 7. This CDR3 is 14 amino acids long. Looked up from germline, CDR1 is LNHDA and CDR2 is SQIVND (reference sequence). The CDR3 loop reads CASSRDSQINEQFF. CDR3 DNA sequence: TGTGCCAGTAGTCGGGACAGCCAAATCAATGAGCAGTTCTTC.

This chain connects TRBV5-4 to TRBJ2-7; TRBD2 matches 8 bases. The CDR3 is 14 amino acids. Germline V lookup: CDR1 SGHNT, CDR2 YYREEE (reference sequence). The V segment lost 3 bases and the J segment 2 bases; nucleotides outside the gene matches: 4. In nucleotides, the CDR3 is TGTGCCAGCAGCTACCACGGGGGGGCCTACGAGCAGTACTTC. This codes for CASSYHGGAYEQYF.

With respect to this clone: One end of the junction varies from germline; a read error may be responsible. The rearrangement joins TRBV7-2 to TRBJ2-5; 7 nucleotides agree with TRBD2. CDR3 size: 16 residues. Germline-derived CDR1 and CDR2 are SGHTA and FQGNSA. The CDR3 spells CASSVAGTTRQETQYF. Here the CDR3 DNA reads TGTGCCAGCAGCGTAGCCGGGACTACACGCCAAGAGACCCAGTACTTC.

This clone has only a few counts. J is TRBJ1-3 and V is TRBV13, with unresolved D. Per the germline V gene, CDR1 is PRHDT and CDR2 is FYEKMQ (reference sequence). V lost 2 bases, J lost 5 bases, and 7 bases lay in between. CDR3 size: 13 residues. CDR3 sequence (DNA): TGTGCCAGCAGCTTATCCTCACGAAACACCATATATTTT. It yields the protein CASSLSSRNTIYF.

This CDR3 reads CASSPRRRGYNEQFF. CDR3 DNA: TGTGCCAGCTCTCCCCGCCGGAGGGGCTACAATGAGCAGTTCTTC. The rearrangement joins TRBV18 to TRBJ2-1; the D gene is possibly TRBD2 (6 bases). Trimming left V 6 bases short and J 3 bases short, with 15 bases between. Looked up from germline, CDR1 is KGHSH and CDR2 is LQKENI. The CDR3 is made up of 15 amino acids.

V usage is TRBV24-1 and J usage is TRBJ2-4; 9 nucleotides align to TRBD1. The CDR3 spans 15 residues. With 2 bases clipped from V and 9 bases from J, the junction kept 7 bases outside the gene matches. Germline CDR1 and CDR2: KGHDR and SFDVKD. CDR3 in DNA: TGTGCCACCAGTGATTCCTGGACAGGGGCGGGCATTCAGTACTTC. Translating gives CATSDSWTGAGIQYF.

The genes are TRBV11-3 and TRBJ2-7; 7 positions match TRBD1. Germline trimming cut 4 bases from V and 3 bases from J; bases unmatched to any gene: 9. CDR3 size: 15 residues. Germline V gene lookup returns CDR1 SGHNT and CDR2 YENEEA. The CDR3 loop reads CASSSSPGTVYEQYF. CDR3 nucleotide sequence: TGTGCCAGCAGCTCATCTCCCGGGACAGTCTACGAGCAGTACTTC.

This rearrangement joins TRBV24-1 to TRBJ2-1, with 9 bases lining up with TRBD2. The CDR3 runs 17 residues. V lost 1 base to trimming and J lost 5 bases; unmatched junction nucleotides: 8. Per germline, CDR1 KGHDR and CDR2 SFDVKD. This chain's CDR3 is CATSDFYSGGLNNEQFF. CDR3 in DNA: TGTGCCACCAGTGATTTCTATAGCGGGGGCCTCAACAATGAGCAGTTCTTC.

The CDR3 DNA is TGTGCCAGCAGCAAAGACAGGGGTTCCGAAAAACTGTTTTTT. It codes for CASSKDRGSEKLFF. The chain joins TRBV7-8 to TRBJ1-4; TRBD1 matches at 8 bases. The CDR3 has 14 amino acids. The junction had 7 bases not matched to a gene; V was cut back by 5 bases and J by 8 bases. Germline assignment: CDR1 SGHVS and CDR2 FQNEAQ.

The V call is TRBV19, the J call TRBJ2-5; weak D call: TRBD1 (5 bases). V was shortened by 9 bases and J by 5 bases, with 19 bases between the two germline ends. CDR3 length: 14 residues. Per the germline V gene, CDR1 is LNHDA and CDR2 is SQIVND (reference sequence). In nucleotides, the CDR3 is TGTGCCAGCAGGGCCAAGGGGATGCTGGAGACCCAGTACTTC. Amino acids: CASRAKGMLETQYF.

This chain uses TRBV6-1 with TRBJ2-1; TRBD1 is a possible D gene (7 bases). The germline V gene encodes CDR1 MNHNS and CDR2 SASEGT. The CDR3 spans 16 residues. Trimming removed 4 bases from V and 4 bases from J, with 17 bases in between. CDR3 DNA: TGTGCCAGCAGTGGCCGTTCCAGGGGGGAATACAATGAGCAGTTCTTC. It translates to CASSGRSRGEYNEQFF.

This clone was found once. V usage is TRBV11-2 and J usage is TRBJ2-1, with TRBD1 matching 7 bases. Losses at the gene ends were 0 bases for V and 7 bases for J; bases not matched to a gene: 15. There are 18 residues in the CDR3. Germline V lookup: CDR1 SGHAT, CDR2 FQNNGV. The CDR3 DNA is TGTGCCAGCAGCTTAGATTGGAAACAGGGGTTCCAATGGAATGAGCAGTTCTTC. Residues: CASSLDWKQGFQWNEQFF.